The 12 T cell receptor beta chains in this list originate from one sample, sequenced in a study of radiotherapy plus CTLA-4 blockade in lung cancer. This table comes from immunoSEQ multiplex PCR, and its TCRdb copy is limited to in-frame clones, with some not included. This sample yields approximately 82,000 clones, of which about 83% are seen a single time; 13% to 15% belongs to the top ten. Sample: peripheral blood, taken from a patient treated with radiotherapy plus ipilimumab. These receptors all come from a human donor with non-small cell lung cancer that progressed on radiotherapy plus ipilimumab.

J is TRBJ2-6 and V is TRBV6-1; TRBD2 is a possible D gene (6 bases). This CDR3 region has 14 residues. The V and J ends lost 10 bases and 0 bases respectively, with 10 bases between them. Germline assignment: CDR1 MNHNS and CDR2 SASEGT. CDR3 sequence reads: CATSSVSGANVLTF. CDR3 DNA sequence: TGTGCCACCTCTAGCGTCTCTGGGGCCAACGTCCTGACTTTC.

Written as DNA, the CDR3 is TGTGCCAGCAGCCAAGAGGGGGGCAGGTATCAGCCCCAGCATTTT. Its protein is CASSQEGGRYQPQHF. The chain recombines TRBV4-2 with TRBJ1-5; a weak D match, TRBD1 (6 bases). CDR3 length equals 15 residues. The ends were cut back, 0 bases at V and 5 bases at J, with 11 bases in the middle. Germline-derived CDR1 and CDR2 are LGHNA and YNFKEQ.

This clone was seen more than once but under ten times. The chain has TRBV19 and TRBJ2-2; D may match TRBD1 or TRBD2 (6 bases each). The germline V gene encodes CDR1 LNHDA and CDR2 SQIVND (reference sequence). The CDR3 has 16 residues. Trimming removed 7 bases at V and 0 bases at J, with 15 bases between. CDR3 in amino acids: CASIGGGLTNTGELFF. The CDR3 DNA is TGTGCCAGTATCGGGGGCGGACTGACGAACACCGGGGAGCTGTTTTTT.

This chain connects TRBV19 to TRBJ2-3; 8 bases agree with TRBD2. There are 16 residues in the CDR3. The V and J ends lost 5 bases and 1 base, in that order; junction bases with no gene match: 8. The germline V gene has CDR1 LNHDA and CDR2 SQIVND (reference sequence). The CDR3 DNA reads TGTGCCAGTAGTCCGGACCAAGCGGGGGGCACAGATACGCAGTATTTT. This encodes CASSPDQAGGTDTQYF.

V gene TRBV7-8 combines with J gene TRBJ1-2; no clear D gene. Germline assignment: CDR1 SGHVS and CDR2 FQNEAQ. The CDR3 consists of 13 residues. Trimming cost V 1 base and J 0 bases, with 3 bases left between them. The CDR3 spells CASSLGPNYGYTF. Written as DNA, the CDR3 is TGTGCCAGCAGCTTAGGCCCTAACTATGGCTACACCTTC.

The chain combines TRBV4-3 with TRBJ1-2; the D is unclear. In germline, CDR1 is LGHNA, CDR2 YSLEER. CDR3 length: 14 amino acids. With 4 bases removed from V and 2 bases from J, the gap between germline ends came to 11 bases. CDR3 nucleotide sequence: TGCGCCAGCAGCCTAGGAATGTCCAACTATGGCTACACCTTC. Translation: CASSLGMSNYGYTF.

The chain carries TRBV5-6 and TRBJ1-2, with 9 bases matching TRBD1. The CDR3 is 15 amino acids. Germline values: CDR1 SGHDT, CDR2 YYEEEE. J lost 0 bases, V lost 3 bases, and 3 bases had no gene match. The CDR3 bases are TGTGCCAGCAGCTCGGGGGACAGGGCTAACTATGGCTACACCTTC. It yields the protein CASSSGDRANYGYTF.

The CDR3 coding sequence is TGTGCCAGCAGCTTGAGCCTCAATCAGCCCCAGCATTTT. Encoded protein: CASSLSLNQPQHF. The chain links TRBV5-8 to TRBJ1-5; D unclear. Germline CDR1 and CDR2: SGHTS and YDEGEE. V was clipped by 1 base and J by 3 bases, with 5 bases between them. The CDR3 totals 13 residues.

The gene calls are TRBV18 and TRBJ2-1; no definite D call. This CDR3 comprises 16 residues. Trimming pared 2 bases from V and 0 bases from J, leaving 11 bases between. The germline CDR1 and CDR2 sequences are KGHSH and LQKENI. The CDR3 DNA sequence: TGTGCCAGCTCACCAATGACGGTGGGCTCCTACAATGAGCAGTTCTTC. It codes for CASSPMTVGSYNEQFF.

The chain is built from TRBV30 and TRBJ2-7; D could derive from TRBD1 or TRBD2 (5 bases each). V was shortened by 2 bases and J by 6 bases, with 14 bases between the two germline ends. Germline V gene sequence: CDR1 GTSNPN, CDR2 SVGIG (reference sequence). The CDR3 sequence is 13 residues long. The CDR3 loop is CAWSYLNGGEQYF. In DNA form, the CDR3 reads TGTGCCTGGAGTTACTTAAATGGGGGCGAGCAGTACTTC.

The chain joins TRBV9 to TRBJ2-1; 10 nucleotides match TRBD2. CDR3 length equals 16 residues. The germline V gene encodes CDR1 SGDLS and CDR2 YYNGEE. The trim removed 0 bases at V and 9 bases at J, leaving 9 bases unmatched. CDR3 coding DNA: TGTGCCAGCAGCGTAGTTTCTAGCGGGGGAGGAAGTGAGCAGTTCTTC. It specifies CASSVVSSGGGSEQFF.

The chain couples TRBV6-1 to TRBJ2-5; possible D gene TRBD1, 5 bases. The CDR3 totals 11 residues. V lost 8 bases to trimming and J lost 5 bases, with 9 bases between them. CDR1 and CDR2 (germline): MNHNS, SASEGT. Here the CDR3 DNA reads TGTGCCAGCCGACAGTGGGAGACCCAGTACTTC. Encoded protein: CASRQWETQYF.